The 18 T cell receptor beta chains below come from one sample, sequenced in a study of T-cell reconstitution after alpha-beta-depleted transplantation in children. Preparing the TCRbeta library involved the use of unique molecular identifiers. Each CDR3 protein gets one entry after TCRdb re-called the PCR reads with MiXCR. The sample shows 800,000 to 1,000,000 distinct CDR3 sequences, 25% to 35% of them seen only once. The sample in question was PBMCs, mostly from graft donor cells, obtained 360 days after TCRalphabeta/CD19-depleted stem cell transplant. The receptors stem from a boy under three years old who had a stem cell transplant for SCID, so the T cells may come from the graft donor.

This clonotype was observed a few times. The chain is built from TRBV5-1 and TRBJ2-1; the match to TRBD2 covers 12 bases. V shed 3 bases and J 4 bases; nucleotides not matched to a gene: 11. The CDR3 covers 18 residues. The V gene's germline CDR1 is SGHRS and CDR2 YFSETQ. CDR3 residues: CASSSPRRTSGEYNEQFF. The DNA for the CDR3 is TGCGCCAGCAGCTCCCCACGCAGGACTAGCGGGGAGTACAATGAGCAGTTCTTC. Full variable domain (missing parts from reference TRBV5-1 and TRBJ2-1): KAGVTQTPRYLIKTRGQQVTLSCSPISGHRSVSWYQQTPGQGLQFLFEYFSETQRNKGNFPGRFSGRQFSNSRSEMNVSTLELGDSALYLCASSSPRRTSGEYNEQFFGPGTRLTVL.

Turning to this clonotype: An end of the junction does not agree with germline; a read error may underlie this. CDR3 nucleotide sequence: TGTGCCACCAGTGGGGGTCCCCTCTACGAGCAGTACTTC. Translated: CATSGGPLYEQYF. The genes are TRBV10-3 and TRBJ2-7; perhaps D is TRBD1 or TRBD2 (5 bases each). CDR1 and CDR2 from the germline V gene are ENHRY and SYGVKD. This CDR3 has 13 residues.

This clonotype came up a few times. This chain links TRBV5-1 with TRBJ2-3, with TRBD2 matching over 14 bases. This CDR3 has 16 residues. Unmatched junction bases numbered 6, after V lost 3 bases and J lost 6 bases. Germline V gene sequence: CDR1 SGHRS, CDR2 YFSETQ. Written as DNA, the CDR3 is TGCGCCAGCAGCTCCGGGACTAGCGGGGGAAGGGATACGCAGTATTTT. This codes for CASSSGTSGGRDTQYF.

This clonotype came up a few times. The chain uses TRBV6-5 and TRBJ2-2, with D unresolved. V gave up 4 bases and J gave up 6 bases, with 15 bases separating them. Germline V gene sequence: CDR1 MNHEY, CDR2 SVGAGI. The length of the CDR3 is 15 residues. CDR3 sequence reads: CASSLFPRKAGELFF. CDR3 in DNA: TGTGCCAGCAGTTTATTTCCCCGGAAGGCCGGGGAGCTGTTTTTT.

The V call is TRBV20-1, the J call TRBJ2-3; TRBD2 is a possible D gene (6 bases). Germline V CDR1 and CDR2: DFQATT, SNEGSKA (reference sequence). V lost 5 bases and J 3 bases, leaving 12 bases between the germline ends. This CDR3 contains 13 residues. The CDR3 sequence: CSARWRGTDTQYF. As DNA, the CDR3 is TGCAGTGCTCGTTGGAGGGGTACAGATACGCAGTATTTT.

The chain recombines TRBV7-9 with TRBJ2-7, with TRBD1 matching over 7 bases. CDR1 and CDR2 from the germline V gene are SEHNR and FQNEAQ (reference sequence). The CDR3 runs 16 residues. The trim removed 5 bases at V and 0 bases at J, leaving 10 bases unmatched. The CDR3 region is CASSTRRGGSSYEQYF. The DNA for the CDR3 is TGTGCCAGCAGCACCCGTCGAGGGGGCAGCTCCTACGAGCAGTACTTC.

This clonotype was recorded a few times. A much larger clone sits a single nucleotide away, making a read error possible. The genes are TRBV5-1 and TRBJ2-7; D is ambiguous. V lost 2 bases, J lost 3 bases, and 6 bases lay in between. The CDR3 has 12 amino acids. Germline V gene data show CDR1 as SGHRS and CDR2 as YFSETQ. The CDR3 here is CASSFDIYEQYF. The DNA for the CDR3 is TGCGCCAGCAGCTTTGACATCTACGAGCAGTACTTC.

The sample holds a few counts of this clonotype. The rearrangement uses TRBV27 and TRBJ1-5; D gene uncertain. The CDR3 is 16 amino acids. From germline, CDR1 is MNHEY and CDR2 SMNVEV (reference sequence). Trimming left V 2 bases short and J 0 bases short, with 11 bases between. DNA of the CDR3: TGTGCCAGCAGTTTACTTCCGGTCTATAGCAATCAGCCCCAGCATTTT. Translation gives CASSLLPVYSNQPQHF.

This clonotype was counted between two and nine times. CDR3 sequence: CASSYRDRPDTQYF. CDR3 nucleotides: TGCGCCAGCAGCTACCGGGACCGGCCGGATACGCAGTATTTT. The rearrangement uses TRBV5-1 and TRBJ2-3, with D perhaps being TRBD1 or TRBD2 (5 bases each). The V and J ends lost 3 bases and 6 bases respectively, with 14 bases between them. Germline values: CDR1 SGHRS, CDR2 YFSETQ. CDR3 length: 14 amino acids.

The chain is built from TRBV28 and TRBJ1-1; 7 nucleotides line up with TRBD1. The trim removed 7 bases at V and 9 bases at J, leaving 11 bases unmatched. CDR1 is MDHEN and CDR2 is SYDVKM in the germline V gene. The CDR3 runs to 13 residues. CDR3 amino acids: CASTLTRDSQAFF. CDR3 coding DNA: TGTGCCAGCACCTTAACAAGGGACAGTCAAGCTTTCTTT.

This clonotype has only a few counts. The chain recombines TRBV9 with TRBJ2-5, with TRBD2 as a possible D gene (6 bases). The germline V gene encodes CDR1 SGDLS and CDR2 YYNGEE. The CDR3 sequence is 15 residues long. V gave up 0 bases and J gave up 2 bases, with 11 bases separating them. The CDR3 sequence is CASSVGASVQETQYF. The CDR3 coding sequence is TGTGCCAGCAGCGTAGGGGCTAGCGTACAAGAGACCCAGTACTTC.

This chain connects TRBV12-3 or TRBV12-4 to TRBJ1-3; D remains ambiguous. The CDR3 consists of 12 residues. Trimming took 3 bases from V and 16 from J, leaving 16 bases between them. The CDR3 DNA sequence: TGTGCCAGCAGTTTCTGGAGTCACACCGCGTATTTT. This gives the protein CASSFWSHTAYF.

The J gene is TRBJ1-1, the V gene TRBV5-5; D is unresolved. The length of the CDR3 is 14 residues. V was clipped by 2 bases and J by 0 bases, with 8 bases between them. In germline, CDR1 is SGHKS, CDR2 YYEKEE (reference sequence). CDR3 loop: CASSFLDLNTEAFF. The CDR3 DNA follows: TGTGCCAGCAGCTTCCTGGATCTGAACACTGAAGCTTTCTTT.

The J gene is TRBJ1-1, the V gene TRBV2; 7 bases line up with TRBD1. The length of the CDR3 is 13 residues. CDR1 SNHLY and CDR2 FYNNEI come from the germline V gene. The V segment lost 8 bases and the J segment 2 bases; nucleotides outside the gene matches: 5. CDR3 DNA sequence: TGTGCCAGCGGGACAGATCAAAACACTGAAGCTTTCTTT. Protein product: CASGTDQNTEAFF.

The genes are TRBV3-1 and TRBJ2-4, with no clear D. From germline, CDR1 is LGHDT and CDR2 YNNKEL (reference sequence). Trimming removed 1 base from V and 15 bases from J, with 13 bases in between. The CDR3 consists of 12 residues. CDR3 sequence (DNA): TGTGCCAGCAGCCAAGTCCCTGGATACAGGTACTTC. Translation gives CASSQVPGYRYF.

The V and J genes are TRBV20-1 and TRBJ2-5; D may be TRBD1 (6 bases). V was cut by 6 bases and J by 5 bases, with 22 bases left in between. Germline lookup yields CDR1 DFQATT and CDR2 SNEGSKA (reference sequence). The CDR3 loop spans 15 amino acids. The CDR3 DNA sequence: TGCAGTGCCTCACAGGGTAGAGGATGGCGGGAGACCCAGTACTTC. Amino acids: CSASQGRGWRETQYF.

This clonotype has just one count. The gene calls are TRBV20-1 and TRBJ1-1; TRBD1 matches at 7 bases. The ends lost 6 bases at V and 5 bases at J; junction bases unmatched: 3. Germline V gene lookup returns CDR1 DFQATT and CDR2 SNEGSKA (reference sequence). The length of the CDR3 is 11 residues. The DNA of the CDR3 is TGCAGTGCCGCAGGGGGGACTGAAGCTTTCTTT. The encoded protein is CSAAGGTEAFF.

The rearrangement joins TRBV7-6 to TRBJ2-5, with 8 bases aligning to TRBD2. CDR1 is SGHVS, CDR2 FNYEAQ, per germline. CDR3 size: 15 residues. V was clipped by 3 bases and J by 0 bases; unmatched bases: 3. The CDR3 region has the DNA TGTGCCAGCAGCTTCCTACTAGCGGACCAAGAGACCCAGTACTTC. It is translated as CASSFLLADQETQYF.